Shown below are 20 T cell receptor beta chains from a single sample sequenced in a study of CD8 T cells in Susac syndrome. After extraction with the RNeasy kit, roughly 0.5 to 1 ug of the RNA was reverse transcribed using random hexamers. MiXCR, run by TCRdb on the immunoSEQ multiplex PCR reads, gives a single entry per CDR3 protein. The sample has roughly 140,000 distinct CDR3 sequences; 94% are singletons. The sequencing input was CD8+ T cells from PBMCs. The receptors come from a human donor in good health.

CDR3 sequence (DNA): TGCGCCAGCAGCCAAGAGTGGCGGGGCCCTTACGAGCAGTACTTC. This translates into CASSQEWRGPYEQYF. The chain recombines TRBV4-3 with TRBJ2-7; possibly TRBD2 for D (6 bases). CDR3 length: 15 amino acids. The V gene lost 0 bases and the J gene lost 4 bases, with 13 bases spanning the gap. Per the germline V gene, CDR1 is LGHNA and CDR2 is YSLEER.

The genes are TRBV4-2 and TRBJ1-1; D possibly corresponds to TRBD1 (6 bases). Trimming pared 4 bases from V and 6 bases from J, leaving 12 bases between. This CDR3 spans 13 amino acids. Germline assignment: CDR1 LGHNA and CDR2 YNFKEQ. CDR3: CASSPGGVSEAFF. The CDR3 DNA sequence: TGTGCCAGCAGCCCCGGGGGCGTATCTGAAGCTTTCTTT.

The genes are TRBV6-5 and TRBJ1-2, with 7 bases aligning to TRBD1. The J segment lost 7 bases and the V segment lost 2 bases, leaving 4 bases of the junction unmatched. Germline assignment: CDR1 MNHEY and CDR2 SVGAGI. The CDR3 length is 13 residues. The chain's CDR3 is CASSYGTDAGYTF. CDR3 coding DNA: TGTGCCAGCAGTTACGGGACAGACGCTGGCTACACCTTC.

The chain recombines TRBV12-3 or TRBV12-4 with TRBJ2-3; no clear D. The CDR3 covers 13 residues. The V end lost 6 bases, the J end lost 4 bases, and 11 bases lay between the germline ends. The DNA of the CDR3 is TGTGCCAGCAGCCCCGAGAACGCAGATACGCAGTATTTT. Encoded protein: CASSPENADTQYF.

V is TRBV27 and J is TRBJ2-3; 8 bases match TRBD2. This CDR3 has 13 amino acids. J lost 4 bases, V lost 5 bases, and 2 bases had no gene match. The germline V gene encodes CDR1 MNHEY and CDR2 SMNVEV (reference sequence). DNA for the CDR3: TGTGCCAGCAGTAGCGGGAGACCAGATACGCAGTATTTT. Protein sequence: CASSSGRPDTQYF.

The genes are TRBV4-3 and TRBJ2-1; D perhaps matches TRBD2 (5 bases). Germline lookup yields CDR1 LGHNA and CDR2 YSLEER. This CDR3 spans 15 amino acids. V was cut by 0 bases and J by 3 bases, with 9 bases left in between. CDR3 residues: CASSQDGGSYNEQFF. In DNA, the CDR3 is TGCGCCAGCAGCCAAGACGGAGGTAGCTACAATGAGCAGTTCTTC.

The genes are TRBV5-4 and TRBJ2-5; TRBD2 matches 7 bases. This CDR3 spans 14 amino acids. CDR1 is SGHNT and CDR2 is YYREEE in the germline V gene (reference sequence). V dropped 0 bases and J dropped 5; count of bases not matched to a gene: 4. The CDR3 here is CASSLEAGWETQYF. The CDR3 bases are TGTGCCAGCAGCTTGGAAGCGGGATGGGAGACCCAGTACTTC.

CDR3 bases: TGCGCCAGCAGCCATGGACTAGCGGGAGGGCCAGTTGAGCAGTACTTC. This translates into CASSHGLAGGPVEQYF. This rearrangement joins TRBV4-3 to TRBJ2-7, with TRBD2 matching 15 bases. This CDR3 has 16 residues. Germline V gene data show CDR1 as LGHNA and CDR2 as YSLEER. J gave up 7 bases and V 3 bases, and 7 bases lay outside the gene matches.

This clonotype occurred once. The V gene is TRBV12-3 or TRBV12-4, the J gene TRBJ2-1; D may be TRBD2 (6 bases). This CDR3 has 14 amino acids. V was pared by 3 bases and J by 7 bases, with 13 bases between. The CDR3 loop is CASSLVGSTNEQFF. The CDR3 region has the DNA TGTGCCAGCAGTTTGGTCGGGAGCACGAATGAGCAGTTCTTC.

The rearrangement uses TRBV7-3 and TRBJ2-3; 10 bases match TRBD2. The CDR3 has 15 residues. Unmatched junction bases numbered 3, after V lost 0 bases and J lost 6 bases. Germline loops: CDR1 SGHTA, CDR2 FQGTGA. The CDR3 loop is CASSLTAGGMDTQYF. The CDR3 bases are TGTGCCAGCAGCTTAACAGCGGGAGGGATGGATACGCAGTATTTT.

J is TRBJ1-2 and V is TRBV30, with a weak D call TRBD1 (5 bases). Germline lookup yields CDR1 GTSNPN and CDR2 SVGIG (reference sequence). This CDR3 spans 13 amino acids. V lost 3 bases, J lost 5 bases, and 13 bases lay in between. CDR3 nucleotide sequence: TGTGCCTGGAGGAAGACAGTCGCTTATGGCTACACCTTC. Translation: CAWRKTVAYGYTF.

This chain's CDR3 is CASSQDQHTEAFF. The CDR3 DNA is TGTGCCAGCAGCCAAGATCAACACACTGAAGCTTTCTTT. The chain links TRBV3-1 to TRBJ1-1; no firm D call. Germline CDR1 and CDR2: LGHDT and YNNKEL (reference sequence). Between the trimmed V and J ends, which lost 0 bases and 3 bases, there was a span of 5 bases. The CDR3 spans 13 residues.

J is TRBJ2-2 and V is TRBV14; no reliable D call. Trimming took 4 bases from V and 1 from J, leaving 4 bases between them. CDR1 SGHDN and CDR2 FVKESK come from the germline V gene. This CDR3 is built from 13 residues. DNA for the CDR3: TGTGCCAGCAGCCTCGAGAACACCGGGGAGCTGTTTTTT. Amino acid sequence: CASSLENTGELFF. Drawing the rest from reference TRBV14 and TRBJ2-2, the complete variable domain is EAGVTQFPSHSVIEKGQTVTLRCDPISGHDNLYWYRRVMGKEIKFLLHFVKESKQDESGMPNNRFLAERTGGTYSTLKVQPAELEDSGVYFCASSLENTGELFFGEGSRLTVL.

The rearrangement uses TRBV9 and TRBJ2-4; 8 nucleotides line up with TRBD1. CDR3 length: 15 amino acids. The trim removed 4 bases at V and 5 bases at J, leaving 8 bases unmatched. Germline V gene lookup returns CDR1 SGDLS and CDR2 YYNGEE. This chain's CDR3 is CASSPMTGAQNIQYF. CDR3 nucleotides: TGTGCCAGCAGCCCGATGACAGGGGCCCAAAACATTCAGTACTTC.

V and J are TRBV20-1 and TRBJ2-1; D may correspond to TRBD1 or TRBD2 (5 bases each). The CDR3 spans 14 residues. From germline, CDR1 is DFQATT and CDR2 SNEGSKA (reference sequence). The CDR3 reads CTTRDQVLHNEQFF. The CDR3 coding sequence is TGCACAACCCGGGACCAAGTTCTCCACAATGAGCAGTTCTTC.

This rearrangement joins TRBV9 to TRBJ1-4; D may be TRBD1 (6 bases). The CDR3 is 16 residues long. Germline CDR1 reads SGDLS; CDR2 reads YYNGEE. Trimming took 3 bases from V and 3 from J, leaving 15 bases between them. The CDR3 protein is CASSAPQGKANEKLFF. CDR3 in DNA: TGTGCCAGCAGCGCCCCTCAGGGGAAAGCTAATGAAAAACTGTTTTTT.

The CDR3 loop is CSAGTVEKLFF. CDR3 coding DNA: TGCAGTGCAGGGACGGTGGAAAAACTGTTTTTT. V and J are TRBV20-1 and TRBJ1-4; D perhaps matches TRBD1 (5 bases). This CDR3 spans 11 amino acids. Deletions cut 6 bases from V and 8 bases from J, with 10 bases between. Germline V gene sequence: CDR1 DFQATT, CDR2 SNEGSKA (reference sequence).

The V call is TRBV30, the J call TRBJ2-1; D unclear. With 0 bases removed from V and 10 bases from J, the gap between germline ends came to 13 bases. There are 13 residues in the CDR3. Germline V gene data show CDR1 as GTSNPN and CDR2 as SVGIG (reference sequence). The chain's CDR3 is CAWSVGLTDEQFF. The CDR3 coding sequence is TGTGCCTGGAGTGTTGGGCTGACCGACGAGCAGTTCTTC.

The chain uses TRBV28 and TRBJ2-3; 10 bases map to TRBD2. The ends lost 6 bases at V and 7 bases at J; junction bases unmatched: 13. Germline lookup yields CDR1 MDHEN and CDR2 SYDVKM. The CDR3 extends over 16 amino acids. The CDR3 nucleotides read TGTGCCAGCAGCAGCCATAAAGCGGGAGGGCCTTATACGCAGTATTTT. Amino acid sequence: CASSSHKAGGPYTQYF.

This clonotype was observed a few times. The V and J genes are TRBV6-1 and TRBJ2-1; no clear D. CDR3 length equals 11 residues. Germline V gives CDR1 MNHNS, CDR2 SASEGT. The V and J ends lost 9 bases and 10 bases respectively, with 13 bases between them. The CDR3 here is CASETLKEQFF. The CDR3 DNA reads TGTGCCAGTGAGACGCTGAAAGAGCAGTTCTTC.